The clone carrying this T cell receptor beta chain appeared once. These data belong to a study of blood T cell repertoires in COVID-19. Looking at the study overall: COVID-19 samples collected from the United States, Italy and Spain covered acute and convalescent phases. PBMCs, B-cell-depleted T cells, or T cells were the source of the cDNA or gDNA that made up the material.

In the original processing: Estimates of nucleated cell counts were drawn from the amplification of reference gene primers. Data came from immunoSEQ multiplex PCR; TCRdb stores just in-frame clones and leaves some out. The D gene and trimming were derived from the DNA, and the V and J assignments and clone size from that table. The sample has 97,000 or so clones; around nine tenths are singletons. Trimming pared 1 base from V and 4 bases from J, leaving 7 bases between. There are 13 residues in the CDR3. This clonotype originated in a man aged 50 to 60 with active or convalescent COVID-19. V gene TRBV12-3 or TRBV12-4 combines with J gene TRBJ1-2; D remains ambiguous. Sequenced: peripheral blood. Here the CDR3 reads CASSLGQVYGYTF. CDR3 DNA sequence: TGTGCCAGCAGTTTAGGCCAGGTCTATGGCTACACCTTC.